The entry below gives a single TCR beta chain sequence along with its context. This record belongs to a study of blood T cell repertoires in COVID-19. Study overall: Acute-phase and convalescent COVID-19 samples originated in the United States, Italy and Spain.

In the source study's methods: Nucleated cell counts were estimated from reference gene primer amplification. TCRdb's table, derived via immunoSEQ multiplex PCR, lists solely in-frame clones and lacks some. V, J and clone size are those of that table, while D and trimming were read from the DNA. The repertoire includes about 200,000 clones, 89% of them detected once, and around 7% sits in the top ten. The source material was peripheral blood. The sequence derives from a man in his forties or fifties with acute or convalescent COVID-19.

Here the CDR3 reads CASSLASGTSGWNEQFF. CDR3 nucleotides: TGCGCCAGCAGCTTGGCGTCCGGGACTAGCGGTTGGAATGAGCAGTTCTTC. The chain links TRBV5-1 to TRBJ2-1; 11 bases agree with TRBD2. The CDR3 spans 17 residues. The trim removed 0 bases at V and 7 bases at J, leaving 9 bases unmatched. Germline lookup yields CDR1 SGHRS and CDR2 YFSETQ.